A selection of T cell receptor beta chains follows, all from one sample in a study of blood T cell repertoires in COVID-19. Here immunoSEQ multiplex PCR was the method, and the copy in TCRdb shows in-frame clones only, minus some. The profile shows under 300,000 clones, roughly 85% of them singletons. Specimen: peripheral blood. The receptors were sampled from a woman aged 30 to 39 with active or convalescent COVID-19. The CDR3 runs from the conserved cysteine through the conserved F or W. Each record gives: V gene, D gene, J gene, clone size, CDR3 DNA, CDR3 protein. The D gene is left open where the match is weak. Rows give clone size only sometimes, using once, few, many, or a class for an expanded clone.

>TRBV6-5|NA|TRBJ1-2|NA
TGTGCCAGCAGTATGACAGGCCTCTATGGCTACACCTTC
CASSMTGLYGYTF
>TRBV19|TRBD1|TRBJ2-1|NA
TGTGCCAGTAGTTGGGCAGGGGGATTCAATGAGCAGTTCTTC
CASSWAGGFNEQFF
>TRBV7-9|NA|TRBJ2-1|NA
TGTGCCAGCAGCTTAGGTACTACCAGCTACAATGAGCAGTTCTTC
CASSLGTTSYNEQFF
>TRBV2|TRBD1|TRBJ2-5|once
TGTGCCAGCAGGACAGGGGACCAAGAGACCCAGTACTTC
CASRTGDQETQYF
>TRBV5-6|NA|TRBJ1-1|NA
TGTGCCAGCAGCTTACGGAGACAGAGGAACACTGAAGCTTTCTTT
CASSLRRQRNTEAFF
>TRBV21-1|NA|TRBJ2-5|few
TGTGCCAGCATCCGAAAACCACAGCGGGGGGCCTTCTTGCAGACCCAGTACTTC
CASIRKPQRGAFLQTQYF
>TRBV7-2|NA|TRBJ2-3|NA
TGTGCCAGCAGCTTAGGTCGGGGGGCGTCCGTACGTAGAACAGATACGCAGTATTTT
CASSLGRGASVRRTDTQYF
>TRBV5-5|TRBD1|TRBJ2-5|NA
TGTGCCAGCAGCAACGCCAGGGGGCGACGGGAGACCCAGTACTTC
CASSNARGRRETQYF
>TRBV4-1|NA|TRBJ1-6|once
TGCGCCAGCAGCCAAGGGGGGACAAGTAATTCACCCCTCCACTTT
CASSQGGTSNSPLHF
>TRBV18|TRBD1|TRBJ1-2|NA
TGTGCCAGCTCCCCCGGGACAGTAAACTATGGCTACACCTTC
CASSPGTVNYGYTF
>TRBV4-1|NA|TRBJ1-6|NA
TGCGCCAGCAGCCACGTTCGGGAGGGCCCATCTAATTCACCCCTCCACTTT
CASSHVREGPSNSPLHF
>TRBV19|NA|TRBJ2-3|NA
TGTGCCAGTAGTGCGGCGGGGACTAGCACAGATACGCAGTATTTT
CASSAAGTSTDTQYF
>TRBV27|NA|TRBJ2-5|NA
TGTGCCAGCAGGAAGGGACAAGTGGCAGGAGAGACCCAGTACTTC
CASRKGQVAGETQYF
>TRBV28|TRBD1|TRBJ1-6|once
TGTGCCAGCATCAGGACAGGAAATTCACCCCTCCACTTT
CASIRTGNSPLHF
>TRBV6-2/TRBV6-3|TRBD1|TRBJ1-1|NA
TGTGCCAGCAGTTATGGACAGGGTAGCACTGAAGCTTTCTTT
CASSYGQGSTEAFF
>TRBV5-1|TRBD1|TRBJ1-1|few
TGCGCCAGCAGCCTGGACAGGGGGAACACTGAAGCTTTCTTT
CASSLDRGNTEAFF
>TRBV18|TRBD1|TRBJ2-3|NA
TGTGCCAGCTCACCTAGACAGGGAACCACAGATACGCAGTATTTT
CASSPRQGTTDTQYF
>TRBV30|NA|TRBJ1-3|NA
TGTGCCTGGAGTGTCCTCCAGCGCGGGGGCACCATATATTTT
CAWSVLQRGGTIYF
>TRBV5-5|NA|TRBJ2-1|NA
TGTGCCAGCAGCCTAGGGGGTTCAACCTACAATGAGCAGTTCTTC
CASSLGGSTYNEQFF
>TRBV14|NA|TRBJ2-5|NA
TGTGCCAGCAGCCAAGTACGTCTAGCAGAGACCCAGTACTTC
CASSQVRLAETQYF
>TRBV11-2|NA|TRBJ1-1|NA
TGTGCCAGCAGCTTAAGTCAGTTATCTGAAGCTTTCTTT
CASSLSQLSEAFF
>TRBV5-1|NA|TRBJ2-5|NA
TGCGCCAGCAGCTTGATCGGGACACTTCAAGAGACCCAGTACTTC
CASSLIGTLQETQYF
>TRBV7-2|TRBD2|TRBJ2-1|NA
TGTGCCAGCAGCCCGACCGGGACTAGCGGGGGGCGCTCTCACTTCTTC
CASSPTGTSGGRSHFF
>TRBV6-2/TRBV6-3|NA|TRBJ2-1|NA
TGTGCCAGCAGTACAGGGTCCTACGGGGACAATGAGCAGTTCTTC
CASSTGSYGDNEQFF
>TRBV6-6|TRBD1|TRBJ1-2|once
TGTGCCAGCACCCTCAAGGACAGGGGCTATGGCTACACCTTC
CASTLKDRGYGYTF
>TRBV7-9|TRBD1|TRBJ2-3|NA
TGTGCCAGCAGCTTGGAGCAGGGGGCAGATACGCAGTATTTT
CASSLEQGADTQYF
>TRBV7-2|TRBD2|TRBJ2-1|NA
TGTGCCAGCAGCTTAGCAACTAGCGGGGGGTTTGGGCAGTTCTTC
CASSLATSGGFGQFF
>TRBV10-2|NA|TRBJ1-6|NA
TGCGCCAGCAGTGACCTCAGGGCTGCCTATAATTCACCCCTCCACTTT
CASSDLRAAYNSPLHF
>TRBV5-1|TRBD2|TRBJ2-5|NA
TGCGCCCCAACTAGCGGGCAAGAGACCCAGTACTTC
CAPTSGQETQYF
>TRBV6-4|TRBD2|TRBJ2-3|NA
TGTGCCAGCAGTGACTCAGGAGGGACTAACACAGATACGCAGTATTTT
CASSDSGGTNTDTQYF
>TRBV6-6|NA|TRBJ2-2|NA
TGTGCCAGCATCGCACCCGGTTCCGGGGAGCTGTTTTTT
CASIAPGSGELFF
>TRBV30|NA|TRBJ1-5|NA
TGTGCCTGGAGTGTACAATCAAATCAGCCCCAGCATTTT
CAWSVQSNQPQHF
>TRBV3-1/TRBV3-2|NA|TRBJ1-5|NA
TGTGCCAGCAGCCAAGATCCCCGGGGAGGGGACAAGCCTAGTAGCAATCAGCCCCAGCATTTT
CASSQDPRGGDKPSSNQPQHF
>TRBV5-6|NA|TRBJ2-1|NA
TGTGCCAGCAGCTTGGGAGACAATGAGCAGTTCTTC
CASSLGDNEQFF
>TRBV30|NA|TRBJ2-3|NA
TGTGCCTGGAGCCAGGGCTTTTCAGATACGCAGTATTTT
CAWSQGFSDTQYF
>TRBV10-2|NA|TRBJ1-3|NA
TGCGCCAGCAGTGAGTCGAAAGGGGCCCCTGGAAACACCATATATTTT
CASSESKGAPGNTIYF
>TRBV12-3/TRBV12-4|NA|TRBJ1-2|NA
TGTGCCAGCACCCTTGACAGTGGGTCTGGCTACACCTTC
CASTLDSGSGYTF
>TRBV6-5|NA|TRBJ1-2|NA
TGTGCCAGCAGTCTCAGGGGTGGCGGCTACACCTTC
CASSLRGGGYTF
>TRBV3-1/TRBV3-2|TRBD2|TRBJ2-2|NA
TGTGCCAGCAGCCTGGAGGCGGGGGGAACCGGGGAGCTGTTTTTT
CASSLEAGGTGELFF
>TRBV29-1|NA|TRBJ1-4|NA
TGCAGCGTTGAAGACCGGTCGGAAAAACTGTTTTTT
CSVEDRSEKLFF
>TRBV4-2|NA|TRBJ2-1|NA
TGTGCCAGCAGCCCGGCTGGGGGGTCCTACAATGAGCAGTTCTTC
CASSPAGGSYNEQFF
>TRBV11-1|NA|TRBJ2-1|NA
TGTGCCAGCAGCCCAACGGGTTATGAGCAGTTCTTC
CASSPTGYEQFF